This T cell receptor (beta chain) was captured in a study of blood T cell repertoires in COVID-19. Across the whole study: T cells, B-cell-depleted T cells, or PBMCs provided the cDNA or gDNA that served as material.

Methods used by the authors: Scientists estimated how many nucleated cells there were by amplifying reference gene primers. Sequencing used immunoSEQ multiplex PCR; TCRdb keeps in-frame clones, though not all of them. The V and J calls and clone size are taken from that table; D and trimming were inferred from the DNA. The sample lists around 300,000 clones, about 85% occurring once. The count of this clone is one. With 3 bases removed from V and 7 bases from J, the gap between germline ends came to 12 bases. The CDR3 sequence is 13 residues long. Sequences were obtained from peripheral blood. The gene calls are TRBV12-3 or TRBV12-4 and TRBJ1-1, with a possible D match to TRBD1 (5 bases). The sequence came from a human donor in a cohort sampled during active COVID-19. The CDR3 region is CASSFLTVGEAFF. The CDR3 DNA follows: TGTGCCAGCAGTTTTTTGACAGTCGGTGAAGCTTTCTTT.